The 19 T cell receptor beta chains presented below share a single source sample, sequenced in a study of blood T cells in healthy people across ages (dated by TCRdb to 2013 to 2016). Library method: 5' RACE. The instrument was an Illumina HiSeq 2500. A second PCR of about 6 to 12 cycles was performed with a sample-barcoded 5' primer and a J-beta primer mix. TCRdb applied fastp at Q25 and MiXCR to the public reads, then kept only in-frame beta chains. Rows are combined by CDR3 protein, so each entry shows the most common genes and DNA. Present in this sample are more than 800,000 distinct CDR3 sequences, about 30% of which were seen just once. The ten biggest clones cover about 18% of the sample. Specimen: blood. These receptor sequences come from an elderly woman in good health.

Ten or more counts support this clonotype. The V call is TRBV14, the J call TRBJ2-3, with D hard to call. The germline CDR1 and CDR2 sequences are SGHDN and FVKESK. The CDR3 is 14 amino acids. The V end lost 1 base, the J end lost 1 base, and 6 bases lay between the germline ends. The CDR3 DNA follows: TGTGCCAGCAGCCAAGTAACAGGCACAGATACGCAGTATTTT. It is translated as CASSQVTGTDTQYF.

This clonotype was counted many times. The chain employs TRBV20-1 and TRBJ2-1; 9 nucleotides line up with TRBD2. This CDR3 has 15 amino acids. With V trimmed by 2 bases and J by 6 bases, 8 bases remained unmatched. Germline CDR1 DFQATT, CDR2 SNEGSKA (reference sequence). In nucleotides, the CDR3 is TGCAGTGCTAGACTCCGGACTAGCGTATCCAATGAGCAGTTCTTC. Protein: CSARLRTSVSNEQFF.

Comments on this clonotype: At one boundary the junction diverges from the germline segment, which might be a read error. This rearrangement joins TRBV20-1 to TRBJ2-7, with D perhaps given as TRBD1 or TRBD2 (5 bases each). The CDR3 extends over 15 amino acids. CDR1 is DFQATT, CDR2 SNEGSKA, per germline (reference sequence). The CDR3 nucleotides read TGCAATGCTCCAAAACGGGGCAGGGCAGCGTACGAGCAGTACTTC. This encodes CNAPKRGRAAYEQYF.

The CDR3 bases are TGTGCCAGCAGTCATGGACAGGGAAGCTCTGGGGCCAACGTCCTGACTTTC. This encodes CASSHGQGSSGANVLTF. V is TRBV6-1 and J is TRBJ2-6; TRBD1 matches 8 bases. Germline trimming cut 5 bases from V and 0 bases from J; bases unmatched to any gene: 6. Germline loops: CDR1 MNHNS, CDR2 SASEGT. The CDR3 spans 17 residues.

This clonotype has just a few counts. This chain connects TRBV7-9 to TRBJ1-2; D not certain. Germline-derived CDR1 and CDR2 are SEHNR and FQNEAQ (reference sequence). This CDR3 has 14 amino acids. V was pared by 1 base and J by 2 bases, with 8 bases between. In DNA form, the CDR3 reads TGTGCCAGCAGCTTAGTAGGGATAAACTATGGCTACACCTTC. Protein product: CASSLVGINYGYTF.

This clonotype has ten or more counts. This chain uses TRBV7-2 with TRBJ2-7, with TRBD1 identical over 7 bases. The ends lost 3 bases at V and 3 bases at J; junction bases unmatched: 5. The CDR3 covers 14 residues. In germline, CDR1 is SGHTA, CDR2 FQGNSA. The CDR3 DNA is TGTGCCAGCAGCTTTGTGGACAGGATCTACGAGCAGTACTTC. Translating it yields CASSFVDRIYEQYF.

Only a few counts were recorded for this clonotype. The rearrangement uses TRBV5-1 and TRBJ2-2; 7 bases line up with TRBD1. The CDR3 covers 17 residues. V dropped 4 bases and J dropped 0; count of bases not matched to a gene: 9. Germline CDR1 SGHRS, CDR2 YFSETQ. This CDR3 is CASSAYIGTANTGELFF. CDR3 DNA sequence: TGCGCCAGCAGCGCCTACATCGGGACAGCGAACACCGGGGAGCTGTTTTTT.

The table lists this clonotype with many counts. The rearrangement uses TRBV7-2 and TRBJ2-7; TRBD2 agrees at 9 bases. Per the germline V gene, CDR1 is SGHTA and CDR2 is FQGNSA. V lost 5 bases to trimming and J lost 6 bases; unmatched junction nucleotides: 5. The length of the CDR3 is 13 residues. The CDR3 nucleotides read TGTGCCAGCAGCCCGGGACTAGCAATCGAGCAGTACTTC. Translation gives CASSPGLAIEQYF.

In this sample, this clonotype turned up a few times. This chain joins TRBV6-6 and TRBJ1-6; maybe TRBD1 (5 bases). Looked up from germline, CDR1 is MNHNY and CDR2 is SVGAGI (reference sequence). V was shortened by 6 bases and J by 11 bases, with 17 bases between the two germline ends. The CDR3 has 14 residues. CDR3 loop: CASSLQGKVTPLHF. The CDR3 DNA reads TGTGCCAGCAGCCTCCAGGGAAAGGTAACACCCCTCCACTTT.

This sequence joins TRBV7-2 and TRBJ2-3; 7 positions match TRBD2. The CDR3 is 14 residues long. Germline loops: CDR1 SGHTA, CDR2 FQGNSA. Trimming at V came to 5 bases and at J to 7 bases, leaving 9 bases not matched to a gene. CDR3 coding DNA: TGTGCCAGCAGCACGGGCGGGGGTGTAAATACGCAGTATTTT. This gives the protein CASSTGGGVNTQYF. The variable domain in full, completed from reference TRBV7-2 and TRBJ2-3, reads GAGVSQSPSNKVTEKGKDVELRCDPISGHTALYWYRQSLGQGLEFLIYFQGNSAPDKSGLPSDRFSAERTGGSVSTLTIQRTQQEDSAVYLCASSTGGGVNTQYFGPGTRLTVL.

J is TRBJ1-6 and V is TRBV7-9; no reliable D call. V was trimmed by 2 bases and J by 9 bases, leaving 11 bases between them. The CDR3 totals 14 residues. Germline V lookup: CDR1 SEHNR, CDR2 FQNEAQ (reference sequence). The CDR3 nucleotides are TGTGCCAGCAGCTTACTGGGCGACGGTTCACCCCTCCACTTT. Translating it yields CASSLLGDGSPLHF.

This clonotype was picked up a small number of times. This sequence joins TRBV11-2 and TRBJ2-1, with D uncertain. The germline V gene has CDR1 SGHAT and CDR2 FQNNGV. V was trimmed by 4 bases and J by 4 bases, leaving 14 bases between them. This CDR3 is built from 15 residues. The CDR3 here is CASSSDFQPYNEQFF. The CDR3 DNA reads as TGTGCCAGCAGCTCCGACTTTCAGCCATACAATGAGCAGTTCTTC.

The CDR3 nucleotides are TGTGCCTGGAGTGACCGGACAGGGAGCTATGGCTACACCTTC. Its protein is CAWSDRTGSYGYTF. The V and J genes are TRBV30 and TRBJ1-2; 8 bases align to TRBD1. V trimming: 1 base; J trimming: 4 bases; junction bases outside the gene matches: 5. The CDR3 loop spans 14 amino acids. In germline, CDR1 is GTSNPN, CDR2 SVGIG (reference sequence). The whole variable domain, filled in from reference TRBV30 and TRBJ1-2, reads SQTIHQWPATLVQPVGSPLSLECTVEGTSNPNLYWYRQAAGRGLQLLFYSVGIGQISSEVPQNLSASRPQDRQFILSSKKLLLSDSGFYLCAWSDRTGSYGYTFGSGTRLTVV.

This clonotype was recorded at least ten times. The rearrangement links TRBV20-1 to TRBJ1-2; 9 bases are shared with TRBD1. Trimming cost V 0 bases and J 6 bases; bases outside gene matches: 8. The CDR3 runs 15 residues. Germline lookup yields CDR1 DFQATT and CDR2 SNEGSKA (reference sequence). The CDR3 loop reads CSARDLQGARDGYTF. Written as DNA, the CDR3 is TGCAGTGCTAGAGATTTACAGGGGGCGAGGGATGGCTACACCTTC.

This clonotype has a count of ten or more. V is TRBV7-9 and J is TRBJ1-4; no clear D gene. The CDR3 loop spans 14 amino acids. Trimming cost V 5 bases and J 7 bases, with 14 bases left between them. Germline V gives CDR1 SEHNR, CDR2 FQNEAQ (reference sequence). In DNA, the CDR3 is TGTGCCAGCAGCGAAGTGCGGGATGGTGAAAAACTGTTTTTT. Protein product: CASSEVRDGEKLFF.

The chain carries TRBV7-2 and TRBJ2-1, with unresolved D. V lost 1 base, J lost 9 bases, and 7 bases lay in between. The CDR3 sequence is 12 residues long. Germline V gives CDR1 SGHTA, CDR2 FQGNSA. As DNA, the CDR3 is TGTGCCAGCAGCTTAGTCGTTATTGAGCAGTTCTTC. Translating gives CASSLVVIEQFF.

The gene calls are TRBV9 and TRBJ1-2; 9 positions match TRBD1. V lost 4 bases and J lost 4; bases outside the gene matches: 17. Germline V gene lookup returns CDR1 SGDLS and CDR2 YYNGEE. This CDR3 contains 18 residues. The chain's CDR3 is CASSTYLTPGQGVYGYTF. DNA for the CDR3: TGTGCCAGCAGCACGTACCTGACGCCGGGACAGGGTGTCTATGGCTACACCTTC.

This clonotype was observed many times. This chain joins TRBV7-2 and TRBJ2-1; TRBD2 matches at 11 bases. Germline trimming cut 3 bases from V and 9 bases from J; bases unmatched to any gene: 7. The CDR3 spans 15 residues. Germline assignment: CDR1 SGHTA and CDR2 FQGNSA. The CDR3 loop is CASSFSGGAQSEQFF. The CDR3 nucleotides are TGTGCCAGCAGCTTTAGCGGGGGGGCCCAGTCTGAGCAGTTCTTC.

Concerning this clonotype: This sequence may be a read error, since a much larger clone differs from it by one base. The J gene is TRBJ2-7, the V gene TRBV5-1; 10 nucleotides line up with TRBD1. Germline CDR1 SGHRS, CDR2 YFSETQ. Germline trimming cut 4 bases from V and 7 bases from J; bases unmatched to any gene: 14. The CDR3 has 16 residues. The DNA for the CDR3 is TGCGCCAGCAGCACGGTGGGGACAGGGGCCAACAATGAGCAGTACTTC. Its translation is CASSTVGTGANNEQYF.